This entry is about one T cell receptor (beta chain). Its antigen is still unknown. The CDR3 is made up of 16 amino acids. The V gene's germline CDR1 is SGHRS and CDR2 YFSETQ. This specimen comes from a study of T cells expressing NK-cell markers. Study as a whole: Source material for TCR beta repertoires consisted of sorted CD3+CD56+NKG2C+, CD3+CD56+NKG2C- and CD3+CD56-NKG2C+ T cells. The study sequenced eight donors, seven HCMV-seropositive and one seronegative. Study outcomes and limitations: The study found dominant NKG2C+ clonotypes at 1.0-7.0% of CD8+ T cells in over 5 donors.

TCRdb reprocessed the 5' RACE reads and reports one entry per CDR3 protein, with no DNA. This sample lists 550,000 to 600,000 distinct CDR3 sequences; its ten largest clones have 3% to 4.5%. The chain uses TRBV5-1 and TRBJ2-3; TCRdb's D call of TRBD2 is untestable without DNA. The receptor's source is a man aged 18 to 35 in good health. The sequenced sample consisted of blood T cells: a sorted CD56 or NKG2C T cell subset, CD4+ or CD8+ T cells, or bulk PBMC T cells (not recorded which). CDR3 sequence reads: CASSLDEALSTDTQYF.